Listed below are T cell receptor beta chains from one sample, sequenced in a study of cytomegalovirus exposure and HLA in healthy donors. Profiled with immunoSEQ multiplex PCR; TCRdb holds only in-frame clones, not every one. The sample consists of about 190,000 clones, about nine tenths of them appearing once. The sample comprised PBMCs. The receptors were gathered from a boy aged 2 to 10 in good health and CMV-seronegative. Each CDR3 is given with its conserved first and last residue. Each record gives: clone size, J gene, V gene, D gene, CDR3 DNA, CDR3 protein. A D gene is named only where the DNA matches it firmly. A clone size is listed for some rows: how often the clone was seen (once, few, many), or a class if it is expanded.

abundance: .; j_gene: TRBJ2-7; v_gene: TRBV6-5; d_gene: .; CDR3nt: TGTGCCAGCAGTCGAACTAGTTCTAGGGAGCAGTACTTC; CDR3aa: CASSRTSSREQYF
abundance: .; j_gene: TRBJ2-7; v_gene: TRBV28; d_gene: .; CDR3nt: TGTGCCAGCAGTTCCCGGTACGAGCAGTACTTC; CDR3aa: CASSSRYEQYF
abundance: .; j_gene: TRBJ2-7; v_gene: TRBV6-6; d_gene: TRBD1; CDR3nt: TGTGCCAGCAGCCTCGTCCCGGGACAGGGGCGGGAGCAGTACTTC; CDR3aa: CASSLVPGQGREQYF
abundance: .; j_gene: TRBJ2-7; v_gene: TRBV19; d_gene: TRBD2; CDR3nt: TGTGCCAGTAGTCTCACGGCGGGGGGTGACGAGCAGTACTTC; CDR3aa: CASSLTAGGDEQYF
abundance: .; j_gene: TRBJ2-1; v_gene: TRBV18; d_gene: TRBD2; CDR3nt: TGTGCCAGCTCACCACGGACTTCAGCGGGGGGCCGGGAGCAGTTCTTC; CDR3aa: CASSPRTSAGGREQFF
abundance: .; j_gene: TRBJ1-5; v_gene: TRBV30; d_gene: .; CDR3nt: TGTGCCTGGAGTGATGACAGCCTTAATCAGCCCCAGCATTTT; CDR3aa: CAWSDDSLNQPQHF
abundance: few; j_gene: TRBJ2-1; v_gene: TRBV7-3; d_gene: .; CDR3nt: TGTGCCAGCAGCTTAAGCGTGGGGAGCGCAGGCAATGAGCAGTTCTTC; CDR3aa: CASSLSVGSAGNEQFF
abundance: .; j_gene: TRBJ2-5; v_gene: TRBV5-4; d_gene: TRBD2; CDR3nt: TGTGCCAGCAGCTTGGTTGGGACTAGCGGTAACCAAGAGACCCAGTACTTC; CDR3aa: CASSLVGTSGNQETQYF
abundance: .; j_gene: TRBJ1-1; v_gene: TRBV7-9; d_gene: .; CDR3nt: TGTGCCAGCAGGTCTGGACAGAACACTGAAGCTTTCTTT; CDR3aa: CASRSGQNTEAFF
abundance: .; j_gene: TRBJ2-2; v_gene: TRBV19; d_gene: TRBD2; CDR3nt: TGTGCCAGTACTCGTAGCGGGGAGGGGACGACCGGGGAGCTGTTTTTT; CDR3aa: CASTRSGEGTTGELFF
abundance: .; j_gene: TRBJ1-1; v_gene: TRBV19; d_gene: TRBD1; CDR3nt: TGTGCCAGCCACAGGGGAAGTACTGAAGCTTTCTTT; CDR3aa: CASHRGSTEAFF
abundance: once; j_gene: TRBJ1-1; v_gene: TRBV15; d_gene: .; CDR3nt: TGTGCCACCAGCAGAGTCGGGGAGAACACTGAAGCTTTCTTT; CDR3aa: CATSRVGENTEAFF
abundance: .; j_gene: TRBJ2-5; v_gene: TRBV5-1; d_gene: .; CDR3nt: TGCGCCAGCAGCTTGCAGGGCTCCCACGAGACCCAGTACTTC; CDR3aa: CASSLQGSHETQYF
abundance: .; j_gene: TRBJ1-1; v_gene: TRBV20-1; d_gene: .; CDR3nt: TGCAGTGCTAGCCGGCGGGATGAAGCTTTCTTT; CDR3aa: CSASRRDEAFF
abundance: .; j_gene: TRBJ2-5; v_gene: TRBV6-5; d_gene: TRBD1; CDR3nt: TGTGCCAGCAGAATCGACAGGGTTCAAGAGACCCAGTACTTC; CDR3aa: CASRIDRVQETQYF
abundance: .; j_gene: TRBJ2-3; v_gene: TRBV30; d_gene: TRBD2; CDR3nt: TGTGCCTGGAGTGCCCCCAGCGGGAGTGCAGATACGCAGTATTTT; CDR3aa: CAWSAPSGSADTQYF
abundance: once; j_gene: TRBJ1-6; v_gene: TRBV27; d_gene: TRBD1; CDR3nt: TGTGCCAGCAGAGCCATGGACAGGGGTTATTCACCCCTCCACTTT; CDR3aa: CASRAMDRGYSPLHF
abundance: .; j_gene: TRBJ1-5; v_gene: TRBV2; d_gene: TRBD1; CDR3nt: TGTGCCAGCAGTGCCATAAGGGACAGTTTAGGCAATCAGCCCCAGCATTTT; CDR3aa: CASSAIRDSLGNQPQHF
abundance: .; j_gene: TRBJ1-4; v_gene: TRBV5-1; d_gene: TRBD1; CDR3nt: TGCGCCAGCAGACCCGGGACAGAGTCAACTAATGAAAAACTGTTTTTT; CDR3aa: CASRPGTESTNEKLFF
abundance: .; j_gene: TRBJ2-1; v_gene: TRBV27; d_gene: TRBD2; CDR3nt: TGTGCCAGCAGTTTCCGACTAGCGGGAGGTCCAGATGAGCAGTTCTTC; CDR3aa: CASSFRLAGGPDEQFF
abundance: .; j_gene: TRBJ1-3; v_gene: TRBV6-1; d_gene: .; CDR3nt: TGTGCCAGCAGTGCGGGAGCTGGAAACACCATATATTTT; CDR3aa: CASSAGAGNTIYF
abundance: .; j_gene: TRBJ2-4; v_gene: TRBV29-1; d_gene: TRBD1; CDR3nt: TGCAGCGTTGGAGACAGGGTAGCCAAAAACATTCAGTACTTC; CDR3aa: CSVGDRVAKNIQYF
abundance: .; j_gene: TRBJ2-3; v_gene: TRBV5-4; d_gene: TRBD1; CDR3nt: TGTGCCAGCAGCTTGGCGGGACAGAGCGCAGATACGCAGTATTTT; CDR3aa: CASSLAGQSADTQYF
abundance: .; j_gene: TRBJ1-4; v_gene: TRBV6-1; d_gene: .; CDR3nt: TGTGCCAGCAGTCTAACAGGGACAACTAATGAAAAACTGTTTTTT; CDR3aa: CASSLTGTTNEKLFF
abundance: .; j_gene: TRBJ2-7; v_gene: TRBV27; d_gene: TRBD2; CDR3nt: TGTGCCAGCAGTTTATCGGCGAGCGGGAGGGGTTACGAGCAGTACTTC; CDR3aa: CASSLSASGRGYEQYF
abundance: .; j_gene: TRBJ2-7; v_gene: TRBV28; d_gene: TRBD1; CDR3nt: TGTGCCAGCAGCGAGGGGACCCTAAAACCCACAGGGGCGTACGAGCAGTACTTC; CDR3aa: CASSEGTLKPTGAYEQYF
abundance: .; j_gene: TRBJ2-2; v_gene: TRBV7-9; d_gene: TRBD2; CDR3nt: TGTTCCAGCAGCTTACGGGCTAGCGGGGCCTCGGGGACCGGGGAGCTGTTTTTT; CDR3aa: CSSSLRASGASGTGELFF
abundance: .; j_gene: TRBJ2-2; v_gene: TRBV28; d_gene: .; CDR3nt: TGTGCCAGCAGTCTACGACAGGCGAACACCGGGGAGCTGTTTTTT; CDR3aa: CASSLRQANTGELFF
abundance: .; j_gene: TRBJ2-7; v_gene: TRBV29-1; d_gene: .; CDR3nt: TGCAGCGTTCTGGAGGGAATCTACGAGCAGTACTTC; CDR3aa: CSVLEGIYEQYF
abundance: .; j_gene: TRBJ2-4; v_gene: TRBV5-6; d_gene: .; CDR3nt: TGTGCCAGCACCCTATCCGGGATAGCCAAAAACATTCAGTACTTC; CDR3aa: CASTLSGIAKNIQYF
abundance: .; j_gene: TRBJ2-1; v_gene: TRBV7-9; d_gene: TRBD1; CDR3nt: TGTGCCAGCAGCCCATCGACAGGGTACGATTCCAATGAGCAGTTCTTC; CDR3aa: CASSPSTGYDSNEQFF
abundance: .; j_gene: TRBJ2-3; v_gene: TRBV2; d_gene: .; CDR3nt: TGTGCCAGTTCGAGCGGGTCTAGCACAGATACGCAGTATTTT; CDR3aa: CASSSGSSTDTQYF
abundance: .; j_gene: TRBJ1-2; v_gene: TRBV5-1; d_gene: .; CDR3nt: TGCGCCAGCAGCCCGGCGGGTAACTATGGCTACACCTTC; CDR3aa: CASSPAGNYGYTF
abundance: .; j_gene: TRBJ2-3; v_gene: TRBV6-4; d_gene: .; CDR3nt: TGTGCCAGCAGTCAAGGCAGGGAGGTTACAGATACGCAGTATTTT; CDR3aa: CASSQGREVTDTQYF
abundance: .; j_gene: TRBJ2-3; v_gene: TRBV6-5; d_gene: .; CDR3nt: TGTGCCAGCAGTGCGGATTTTAGCACAGATACGCAGTATTTT; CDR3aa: CASSADFSTDTQYF
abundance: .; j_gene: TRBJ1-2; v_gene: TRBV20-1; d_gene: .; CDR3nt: TGCAGCATGGGGGGGCGGGAAGGCTACACCTTC; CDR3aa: CSMGGREGYTF
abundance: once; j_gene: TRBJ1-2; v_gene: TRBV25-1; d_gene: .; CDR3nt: TGTGCCAGCAATCGGGGTAAGGATGGCTACACCTTC; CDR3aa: CASNRGKDGYTF
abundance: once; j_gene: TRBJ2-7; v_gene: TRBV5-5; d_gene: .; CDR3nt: TGTGCCAGCAGCCACTCCCCTCTCCTCGGCTCCTACGAGCAGTACTTC; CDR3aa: CASSHSPLLGSYEQYF
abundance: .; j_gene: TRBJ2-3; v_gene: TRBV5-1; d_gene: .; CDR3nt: TGCGCCAGCGTCACCGGGTCTAGCTCTGGAGATACGCAGTATTTT; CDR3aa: CASVTGSSSGDTQYF
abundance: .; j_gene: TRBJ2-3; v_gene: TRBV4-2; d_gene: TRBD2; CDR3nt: TGTGCCAGCAGCCAAGATCGTGGTAGCGGGATCCCCTTAACTAGCACAGATACGCAGTATTTT; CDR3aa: CASSQDRGSGIPLTSTDTQYF